This entry describes one T cell receptor (beta chain). Generated by immunoSEQ multiplex PCR, the TCRdb table keeps only in-frame clones and is missing some. This sample has roughly 91,000 clones, with roughly 72% found just once. CDR3 size: 13 residues. The germline V gene encodes CDR1 GTSNPN and CDR2 SVGIG (reference sequence). Trimming removed 6 bases at V and 2 bases at J, with 12 bases between. The sample belongs to a study of blood T cell repertoires in COVID-19. The wider study: Some COVID-19 samples were acute and others convalescent; all came from the United States, Italy and Spain. PBMCs, B-cell-depleted T cells, or T cells provided the cDNA or gDNA that made up the material.

The sample comprised peripheral blood. This TCR was sampled from an older man with acute or convalescent COVID-19. The V call is TRBV30, the J call TRBJ2-3; tentative D call: TRBD1 (5 bases). For the CDR3, the DNA is TGTGCCTGCTTGGGGCAGGTCACAGATACGCAGTATTTT. It is translated as CACLGQVTDTQYF.